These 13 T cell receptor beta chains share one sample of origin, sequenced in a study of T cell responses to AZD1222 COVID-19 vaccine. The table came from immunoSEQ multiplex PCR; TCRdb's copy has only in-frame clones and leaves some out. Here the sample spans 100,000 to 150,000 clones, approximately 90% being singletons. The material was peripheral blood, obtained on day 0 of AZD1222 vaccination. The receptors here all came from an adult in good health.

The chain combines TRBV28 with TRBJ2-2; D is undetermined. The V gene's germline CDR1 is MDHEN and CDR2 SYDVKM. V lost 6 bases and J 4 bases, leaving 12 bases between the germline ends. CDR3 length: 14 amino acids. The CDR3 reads CASRPTPFTGELFF. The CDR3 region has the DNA TGTGCCAGCAGGCCTACACCCTTCACCGGGGAGCTGTTTTTT. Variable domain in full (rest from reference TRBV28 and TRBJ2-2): DVKVTQSSRYLVKRTGEKVFLECVQDMDHENMFWYRQDPGLGLRLIYFSYDVKMKEKGDIPEGYSVSREKKERFSLILESASTNQTSMYLCASRPTPFTGELFFGEGSRLTVL.

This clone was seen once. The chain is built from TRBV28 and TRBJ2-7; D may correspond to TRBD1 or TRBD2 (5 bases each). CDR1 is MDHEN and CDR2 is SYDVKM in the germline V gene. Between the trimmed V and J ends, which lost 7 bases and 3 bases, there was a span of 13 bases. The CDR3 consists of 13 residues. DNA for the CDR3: TGTGCCAGCAACCGGGGCCACGACTACGAGCAGTACTTC. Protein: CASNRGHDYEQYF.

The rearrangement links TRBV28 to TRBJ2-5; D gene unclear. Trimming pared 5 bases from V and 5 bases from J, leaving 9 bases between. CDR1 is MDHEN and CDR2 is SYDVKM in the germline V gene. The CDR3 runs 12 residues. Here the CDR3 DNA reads TGTGCCAGCAGTCCCCGTGGGGAGACCCAGTACTTC. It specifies CASSPRGETQYF. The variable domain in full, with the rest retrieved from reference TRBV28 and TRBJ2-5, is DVKVTQSSRYLVKRTGEKVFLECVQDMDHENMFWYRQDPGLGLRLIYFSYDVKMKEKGDIPEGYSVSREKKERFSLILESASTNQTSMYLCASSPRGETQYFGPGTRLLVL.

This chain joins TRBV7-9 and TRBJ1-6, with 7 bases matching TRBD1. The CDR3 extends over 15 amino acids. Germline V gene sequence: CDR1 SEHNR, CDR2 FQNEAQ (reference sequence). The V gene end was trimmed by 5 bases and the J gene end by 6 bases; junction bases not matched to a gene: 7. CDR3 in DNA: TGTGCCAGCAGCGAACAGACAGGGAGTAATTCACCCCTCCACTTT. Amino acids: CASSEQTGSNSPLHF.

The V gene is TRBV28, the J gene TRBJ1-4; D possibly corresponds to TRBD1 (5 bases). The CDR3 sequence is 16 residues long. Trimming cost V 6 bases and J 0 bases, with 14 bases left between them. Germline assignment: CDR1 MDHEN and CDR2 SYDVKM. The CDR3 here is CASSLKGRATNEKLFF. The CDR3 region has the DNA TGTGCCAGCAGCCTTAAGGGGCGGGCAACTAATGAAAAACTGTTTTTT.

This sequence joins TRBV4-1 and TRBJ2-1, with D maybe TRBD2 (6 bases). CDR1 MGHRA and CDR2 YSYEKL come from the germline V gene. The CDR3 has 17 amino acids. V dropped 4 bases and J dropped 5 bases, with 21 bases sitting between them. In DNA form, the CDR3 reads TGCGCCAGCAGCCGAGAGGATCCGGCCTGGGGGGACAATGAGCAGTTCTTC. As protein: CASSREDPAWGDNEQFF.

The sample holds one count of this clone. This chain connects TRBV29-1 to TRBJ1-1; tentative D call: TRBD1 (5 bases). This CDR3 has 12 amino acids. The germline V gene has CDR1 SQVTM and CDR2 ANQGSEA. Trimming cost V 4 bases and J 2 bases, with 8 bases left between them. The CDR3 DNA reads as TGCAGCGTTGCAACAGGAAACACTGAAGCTTTCTTT. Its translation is CSVATGNTEAFF.

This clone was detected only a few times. CDR3: CATAVNTGELFF. The DNA for the CDR3 is TGTGCCACCGCAGTAAACACCGGGGAGCTGTTTTTT. The rearrangement joins TRBV15 to TRBJ2-2; unclear D gene. The V end was cut by 8 bases, the J end by 2 bases, with 6 bases between. This CDR3 is 12 amino acids long. Germline V CDR1 and CDR2: LNHNV, YYDKDF (reference sequence).

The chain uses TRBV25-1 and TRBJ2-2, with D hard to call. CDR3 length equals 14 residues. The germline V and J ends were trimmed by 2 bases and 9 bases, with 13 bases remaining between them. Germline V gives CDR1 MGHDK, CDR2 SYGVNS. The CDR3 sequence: CASSERMGGRELFF. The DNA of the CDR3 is TGTGCCAGCAGTGAACGAATGGGTGGTAGGGAGCTGTTTTTT.

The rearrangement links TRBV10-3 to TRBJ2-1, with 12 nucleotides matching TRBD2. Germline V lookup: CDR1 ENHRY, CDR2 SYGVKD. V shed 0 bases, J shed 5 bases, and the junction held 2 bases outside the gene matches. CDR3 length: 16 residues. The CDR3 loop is CAISESTSGRDNEQFF. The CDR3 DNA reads TGTGCCATCAGTGAGTCGACTAGCGGGAGAGACAATGAGCAGTTCTTC.

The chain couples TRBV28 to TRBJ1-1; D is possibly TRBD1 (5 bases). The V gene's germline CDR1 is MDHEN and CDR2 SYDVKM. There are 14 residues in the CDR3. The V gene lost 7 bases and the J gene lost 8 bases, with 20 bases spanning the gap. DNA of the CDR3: TGTGCCAGCAACCAGCTTATGGGGGTGAGGGAAGCTTTCTTT. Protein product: CASNQLMGVREAFF.

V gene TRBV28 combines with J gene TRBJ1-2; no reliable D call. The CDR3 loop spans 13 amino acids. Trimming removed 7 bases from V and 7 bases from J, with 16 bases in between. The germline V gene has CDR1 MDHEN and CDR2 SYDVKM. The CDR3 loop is CASTGAVMSGYTF. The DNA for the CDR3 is TGTGCCAGCACCGGAGCAGTCATGTCTGGCTACACCTTC.

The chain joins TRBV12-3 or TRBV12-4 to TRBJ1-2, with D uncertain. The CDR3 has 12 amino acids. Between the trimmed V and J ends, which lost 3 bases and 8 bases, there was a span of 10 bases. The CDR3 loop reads CASSFHNLGYTF. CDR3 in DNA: TGTGCCAGCAGTTTCCACAACTTAGGCTACACCTTC.